This T cell receptor beta chain was identified during a study of Ad26.COV2.S vaccination and SARS-CoV-2 variants. On the study more broadly: Recipients of Ad26.COV2.S got it intramuscularly, once or twice 56 days apart. General observations from the study: Whether participants received vaccine or placebo, their non-spike TCR breadth was similar. Following vaccination, spike-specific CD8+ and CD4+ T cell responses reportedly exhibited substantial breadth.

The method was immunoSEQ multiplex PCR; TCRdb's version includes in-frame clones alone and lacks a portion of them. The table includes under 250,000 clones, roughly 87% detected once. In the case of this clone: Its specificity is not known.

The ends were cut back, 2 bases at V and 6 bases at J, with 8 bases in the middle. Germline V gives CDR1 MNHEY, CDR2 SVGEGT. CDR3 length: 13 residues. Treatment noted: about 20 received Ad26.COV2.S at low or high dose, single or two shots; several received placebo; per-sample allocation not given. It was on day 63 after the first vaccine or placebo injection that samples were taken. Donation was by an adult aged 18-55 years who was in Boston. This rearrangement joins TRBV6-2 or TRBV6-3 to TRBJ1-5, with D uncertain. The TCR sequence derives from a person between 18 and 60 years old who received the Ad26.COV2.S COVID-19 vaccine or a placebo. Material: peripheral blood, obtained in a trial of Ad26.COV2.S vaccine versus placebo. The CDR3 sequence: CASSYARVQPQHF. The CDR3 DNA reads TGTGCCAGCAGTTACGCTAGGGTTCAGCCCCAGCATTTT.